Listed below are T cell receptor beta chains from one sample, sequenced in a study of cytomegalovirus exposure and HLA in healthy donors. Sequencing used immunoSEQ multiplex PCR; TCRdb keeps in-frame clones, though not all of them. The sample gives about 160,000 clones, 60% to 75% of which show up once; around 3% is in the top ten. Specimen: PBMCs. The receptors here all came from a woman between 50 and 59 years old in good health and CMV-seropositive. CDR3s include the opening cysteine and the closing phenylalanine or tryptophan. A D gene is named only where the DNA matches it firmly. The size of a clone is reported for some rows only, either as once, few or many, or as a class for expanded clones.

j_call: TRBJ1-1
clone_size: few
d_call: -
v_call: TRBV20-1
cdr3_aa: CSARPYTEAFF
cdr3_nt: TGCAGTGCTAGACCATACACTGAAGCTTTCTTT

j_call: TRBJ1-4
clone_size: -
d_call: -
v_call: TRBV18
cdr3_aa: CASSPTGSTNEKLFF
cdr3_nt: TGTGCCAGCTCACCCACAGGGTCAACTAATGAAAAACTGTTTTTT

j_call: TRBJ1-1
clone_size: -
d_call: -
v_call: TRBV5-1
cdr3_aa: CASSLGHQLNTEAFF
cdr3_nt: TGCGCCAGCAGCTTGGGGCATCAGTTGAACACTGAAGCTTTCTTT

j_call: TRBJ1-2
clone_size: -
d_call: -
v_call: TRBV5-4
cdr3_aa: CASSLDTANYGYTF
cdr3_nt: TGTGCCAGCAGCTTGGACACAGCTAACTATGGCTACACCTTC

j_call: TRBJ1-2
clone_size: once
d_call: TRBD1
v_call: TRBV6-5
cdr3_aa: CASANRDREGGYTF
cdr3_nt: TGTGCCAGCGCAAATCGGGACAGGGAGGGTGGCTACACCTTC

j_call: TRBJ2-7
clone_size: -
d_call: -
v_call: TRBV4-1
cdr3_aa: CASSHPDTTYEQYF
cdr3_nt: TGCGCCAGCAGCCACCCGGACACTACCTACGAGCAGTACTTC

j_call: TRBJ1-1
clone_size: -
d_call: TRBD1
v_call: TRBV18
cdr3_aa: CASSPGTGDGNTEAFF
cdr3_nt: TGTGCCAGCTCACCCGGGACAGGGGATGGGAACACTGAAGCTTTCTTT

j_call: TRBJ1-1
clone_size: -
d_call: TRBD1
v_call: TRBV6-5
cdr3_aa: CASSRGTGVSEAFF
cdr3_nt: TGTGCCAGCAGTAGGGGGACAGGGGTGTCTGAAGCTTTCTTT

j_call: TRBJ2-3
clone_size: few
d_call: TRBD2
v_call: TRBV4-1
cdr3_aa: CASSFWRTSGGDTQYF
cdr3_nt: TGCGCCAGCAGCTTTTGGAGGACTAGCGGGGGGGATACGCAGTATTTT

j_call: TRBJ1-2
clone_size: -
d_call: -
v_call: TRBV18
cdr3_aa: CASSPTGVDGYTF
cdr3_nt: TGTGCCAGCTCACCTACGGGGGTGGATGGCTACACCTTC

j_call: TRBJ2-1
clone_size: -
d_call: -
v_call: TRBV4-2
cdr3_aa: CASSQKGGASREQFF
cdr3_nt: TGTGCCAGCAGCCAAAAGGGGGGGGCCTCTCGGGAGCAGTTCTTC

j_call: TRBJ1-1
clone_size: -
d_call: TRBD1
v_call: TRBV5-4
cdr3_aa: CASSTYRDRDIWGAFF
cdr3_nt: TGTGCCAGCAGCACCTACCGGGACAGGGATATTTGGGGAGCTTTCTTT

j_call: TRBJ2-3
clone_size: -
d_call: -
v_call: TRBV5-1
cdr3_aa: CASSAATGSSADTQYF
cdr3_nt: TGCGCCAGCAGCGCCGCGACAGGGTCTAGCGCAGATACGCAGTATTTT

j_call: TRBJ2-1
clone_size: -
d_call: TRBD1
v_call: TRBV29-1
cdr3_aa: CSGRQGDNEQFF
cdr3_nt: TGCAGCGGGAGACAGGGGGACAATGAGCAGTTCTTC

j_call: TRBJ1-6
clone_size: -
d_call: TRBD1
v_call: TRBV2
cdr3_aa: CASRLGTGNSPLHF
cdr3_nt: TGTGCCAGCAGATTAGGGACAGGGAATTCACCCCTCCACTTT

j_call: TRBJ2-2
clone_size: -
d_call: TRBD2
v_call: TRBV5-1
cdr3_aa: CASKLLAGGPGELFF
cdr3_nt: TGCGCCAGCAAACTACTAGCGGGGGGCCCCGGGGAGCTGTTTTTT

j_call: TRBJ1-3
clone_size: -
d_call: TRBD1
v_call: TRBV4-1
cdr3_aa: CASSQDGTVFPGNTIYF
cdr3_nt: TGCGCCAGCAGCCAAGATGGGACAGTTTTTCCTGGAAACACCATATATTTT

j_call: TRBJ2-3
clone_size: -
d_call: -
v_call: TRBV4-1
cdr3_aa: CASSPGGAMLADTQYF
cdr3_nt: TGCGCCAGCAGCCCCGGGGGAGCTATGTTGGCAGATACGCAGTATTTT

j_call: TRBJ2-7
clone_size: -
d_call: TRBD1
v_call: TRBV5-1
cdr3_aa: CASSVGGQGGYEQYF
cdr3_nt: TGCGCCAGCAGCGTAGGGGGACAGGGAGGGTACGAGCAGTACTTC

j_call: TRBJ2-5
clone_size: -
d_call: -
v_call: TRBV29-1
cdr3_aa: CSVWEGVRETQYF
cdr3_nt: TGCAGCGTTTGGGAGGGGGTTAGGGAGACCCAGTACTTC

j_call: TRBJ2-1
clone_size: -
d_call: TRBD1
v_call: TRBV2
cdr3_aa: CASSRDRGNEQFF
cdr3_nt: TGTGCCAGCAGTCGGGACAGGGGGAATGAGCAGTTCTTC

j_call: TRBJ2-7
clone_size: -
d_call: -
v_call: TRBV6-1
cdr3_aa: CASSEGPGVRYEQYF
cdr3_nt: TGTGCCAGCAGTGAAGGGCCCGGGGTCCGCTACGAGCAGTACTTC

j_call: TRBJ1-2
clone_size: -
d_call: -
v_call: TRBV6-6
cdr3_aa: CASSYAGDGYTF
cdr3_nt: TGTGCCAGCAGTTACGCGGGGGATGGCTACACCTTC

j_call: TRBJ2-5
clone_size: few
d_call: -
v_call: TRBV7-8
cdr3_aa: CASSLGQTQYF
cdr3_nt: TGTGCCAGCAGCTTAGGGCAGACCCAGTACTTC

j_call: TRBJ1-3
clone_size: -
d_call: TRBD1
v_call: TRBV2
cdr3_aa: CASRRDSLCSIYF
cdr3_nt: TGTGCCAGCAGGAGGGACAGCTTATGTTCCATATATTTT

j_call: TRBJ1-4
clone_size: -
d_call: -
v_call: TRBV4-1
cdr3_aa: CASAGANEKLFF
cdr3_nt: TGCGCCAGTGCAGGGGCAAATGAAAAACTGTTTTTT